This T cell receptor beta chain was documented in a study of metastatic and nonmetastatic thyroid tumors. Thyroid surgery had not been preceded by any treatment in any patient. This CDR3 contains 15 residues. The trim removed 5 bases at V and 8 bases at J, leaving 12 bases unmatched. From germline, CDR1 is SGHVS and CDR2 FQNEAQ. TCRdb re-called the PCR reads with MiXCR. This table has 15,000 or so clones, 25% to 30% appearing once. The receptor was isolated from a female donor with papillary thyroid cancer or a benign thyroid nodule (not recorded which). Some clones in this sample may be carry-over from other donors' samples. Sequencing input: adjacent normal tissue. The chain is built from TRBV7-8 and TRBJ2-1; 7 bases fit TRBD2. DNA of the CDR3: TGTGCCAGCAGCCCGACCCGCGGGAGCAGCGATGAGCAGTTCTTC. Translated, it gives CASSPTRGSSDEQFF.